Given below is one TCR beta chain in context. The antigen is undetermined. The CDR3 end falls 3 residues outside the read, so it is completed with the germline J gene. The sample belongs to a study of T cells in women clearing cervical HPV infection. Whole-study findings and limits: Richness differences could reflect unmeasured T-cell content per sample.

Profiled with immunoSEQ multiplex PCR; TCRdb holds only in-frame clones, not every one. Its table records about 30,000 clones. Trimming took off 5 bases at V and 4 bases at J, with 5 bases between the two ends. This CDR3 is 10 amino acids long. CDR1 DFQATT and CDR2 SNEGSKA come from the germline V gene (reference sequence). The sequence was obtained from a woman aged 18 to 75 with a cervical HPV16 infection that either progressed to CIN3+ or cleared (not recorded which). Source material: blood buffy coat. The rearrangement joins TRBV20-1 to TRBJ1-2; D is undetermined. The CDR3 region is CSAPSYGYTF. The CDR3 DNA, read in part, is TGCAGTGCTCCGTCCTATGGC.